These 16 T cell receptor beta chains originate from one sample sequenced in a study of CD8 T cells in Susac syndrome. The RNA input was about 0.45 to 1 ug, and it was reverse transcribed with random hexamers. TCRdb used MiXCR to reprocess the immunoSEQ multiplex PCR reads, holding one entry per CDR3 protein. Of under 80,000 distinct CDR3 sequences in the sample, about 94% were seen once. The sequenced material came from CD8+ T cells from PBMCs. All receptors derive from a human donor with multiple sclerosis.

The count of this clonotype is one. The chain's CDR3 is CARDQPQHF. The CDR3 bases are TGTGCCAGAGATCAGCCCCAGCATTTT. The chain links TRBV6-4 to TRBJ1-5; D remains ambiguous. The CDR3 is 9 residues long. Germline assignment: CDR1 MRHNA and CDR2 SNTAGT. The V gene lost 9 bases and the J gene lost 5 bases, with 2 bases spanning the gap.

The chain recombines TRBV28 with TRBJ1-1; D is ambiguous. The CDR3 loop spans 14 amino acids. Per the germline V gene, CDR1 is MDHEN and CDR2 is SYDVKM. Trimming took 2 bases from V and 1 from J, leaving 8 bases between them. Here the CDR3 reads CASSLGSENTEAFF. The CDR3 bases are TGTGCCAGCAGTTTAGGATCTGAGAACACTGAAGCTTTCTTT.

The chain has TRBV7-9 and TRBJ2-1; D is uncertain. CDR1 SEHNR and CDR2 FQNEAQ come from the germline V gene (reference sequence). The CDR3 is 14 amino acids. V gave up 4 bases and J gave up 2 bases, with 9 bases separating them. The CDR3 coding sequence is TGTGCCAGCAGCTCCCGGAGTACCTACAATGAGCAGTTCTTC. Translated: CASSSRSTYNEQFF. The complete variable domain, with remaining parts taken from reference TRBV7-9 and TRBJ2-1, reads DTGVSQNPRHKITKRGQNVTFRCDPISEHNRLYWYRQTLGQGPEFLTYFQNEAQLEKSRLLSDRFSAERPKGSFSTLEIQRTEQGDSAMYLCASSSRSTYNEQFFGPGTRLTVL.

The CDR3 DNA follows: TGTGCCAGCAGCTTAACGGGCCCAAATTCACCCCTCCACTTT. Residues: CASSLTGPNSPLHF. This chain uses TRBV7-3 with TRBJ1-6, with unresolved D. V lost 0 bases to trimming and J lost 7 bases, with 7 bases between them. Germline lookup yields CDR1 SGHTA and CDR2 FQGTGA. This CDR3 is 14 amino acids long.

This rearrangement joins TRBV4-3 to TRBJ2-1, with 7 bases identical to TRBD1. CDR1 is LGHNA and CDR2 is YSLEER in the germline V gene. The CDR3 runs 16 residues. Trimming took 0 bases from V and 4 from J; bases not matched to a gene: 6. Here the CDR3 DNA reads TGCGCCAGCAGCCAAGAACAGGGGAGACCTTACAATGAGCAGTTCTTC. It codes for CASSQEQGRPYNEQFF.

The chain recombines TRBV28 with TRBJ2-5; D perhaps matches TRBD2 (5 bases). Trimming removed 2 bases at V and 7 bases at J, with 11 bases between. The germline gives CDR1 MDHEN, CDR2 SYDVKM. The CDR3 spans 13 residues. For the CDR3, the DNA is TGTGCCAGCAGTTTAGGGTCGGAGGCGACCCAGTACTTC. Its protein product is CASSLGSEATQYF.

The V gene is TRBV7-2, the J gene TRBJ2-3; D is uncertain. Trimming pared 4 bases from V and 6 bases from J, leaving 14 bases between. CDR3 length equals 14 residues. CDR1 and CDR2 from the germline V gene are SGHTA and FQGNSA. The DNA for the CDR3 is TGTGCCAGCAGCTCCCGACTCCGACCGGATACGCAGTATTTT. It translates to CASSSRLRPDTQYF.

The chain uses TRBV7-9 and TRBJ2-7; 7 bases agree with TRBD1. Germline V lookup: CDR1 SEHNR, CDR2 FQNEAQ (reference sequence). This CDR3 region has 16 residues. J was trimmed by 1 base and V by 2 bases; bases with no gene match: 8. CDR3 DNA sequence: TGTGCCAGCAGCTTATTCCAGGGGGAGCTTTCCTACGAGCAGTACTTC. Residues: CASSLFQGELSYEQYF.

V and J are TRBV6-4 and TRBJ1-1; TRBD1 matches 10 bases. The V gene's germline CDR1 is MRHNA and CDR2 SNTAGT. This CDR3 has 15 residues. Germline trimming cut 6 bases from V and 5 bases from J; bases unmatched to any gene: 9. For the CDR3, the DNA is TGTGCCAGCAGGGGGGACAGGGGAGGTCGGACTGAAGCTTTCTTT. Translation: CASRGDRGGRTEAFF.

The chain is built from TRBV13 and TRBJ2-6; TRBD1 might be the D (6 bases). The CDR3 totals 15 residues. Trimming removed 1 base from V and 2 bases from J, with 6 bases in between. Germline CDR1 PRHDT, CDR2 FYEKMQ (reference sequence). The CDR3 here is CASSLEGAGANVLTF. Here the CDR3 DNA reads TGTGCCAGCAGCTTAGAGGGGGCTGGGGCCAACGTCCTGACTTTC.

This clonotype was seen only once. V is TRBV29-1 and J is TRBJ2-1; TRBD1 agrees at 8 bases. CDR3 length: 13 amino acids. The V gene end was trimmed by 6 bases and the J gene end by 3 bases; junction bases not matched to a gene: 4. The germline V gene encodes CDR1 SQVTM and CDR2 ANQGSEA. CDR3 DNA: TGCAGCGTACCCGGACAGGGCTACAATGAGCAGTTCTTC. Its translation: CSVPGQGYNEQFF.

This chain connects TRBV30 to TRBJ1-5; D uncertain. This CDR3 contains 15 residues. Germline-derived CDR1 and CDR2 are GTSNPN and SVGIG (reference sequence). Trimming cost V 7 bases and J 1 base, with 17 bases left between them. The CDR3 sequence is CALSPGSTSNQPQHF. CDR3 coding DNA: TGTGCCTTATCCCCGGGGTCGACAAGCAATCAGCCCCAGCATTTT.

The chain recombines TRBV7-8 with TRBJ2-7; either TRBD1 or TRBD2 may fit D (5 bases each). The CDR3 is made up of 15 amino acids. V was shortened by 5 bases and J by 2 bases, with 16 bases between the two germline ends. Germline assignment: CDR1 SGHVS and CDR2 FQNEAQ. CDR3 nucleotide sequence: TGTGCCAGCAGCCTTGCATCGGGGCCAGCCTACGAGCAGTACTTC. Protein product: CASSLASGPAYEQYF. Full variable domain (outside the CDR3, taken from reference TRBV7-8 and TRBJ2-7): GAGVSQSPRYKVAKRGQDVALRCDPISGHVSLFWYQQALGQGPEFLTYFQNEAQLDKSGLPSDRFFAERPEGSVSTLKIQRTQQEDSAVYLCASSLASGPAYEQYFGPGTRLTVT.

This chain links TRBV4-2 with TRBJ2-1; 11 nucleotides match TRBD2. Germline CDR1 and CDR2: LGHNA and YNFKEQ. Losses at the gene ends were 0 bases for V and 6 bases for J; bases not matched to a gene: 16. The length of the CDR3 is 20 residues. In DNA, the CDR3 is TGTGCCAGCAGCCAAGATCGCCCCCGAACTAGCGGGGGCCCTCTCAATGAGCAGTTCTTC. This sequence encodes CASSQDRPRTSGGPLNEQFF.

The rearrangement links TRBV30 to TRBJ1-5; weak D call: TRBD1 (6 bases). Germline CDR1 and CDR2: GTSNPN and SVGIG (reference sequence). The CDR3 covers 15 residues. Between the trimmed V and J ends, which lost 0 bases and 2 bases, there was a span of 11 bases. The CDR3 sequence is CAWSVETGGNQPQHF. In nucleotides, the CDR3 is TGTGCCTGGAGTGTTGAGACAGGAGGCAATCAGCCCCAGCATTTT.

The chain links TRBV11-2 to TRBJ2-2; weak D call: TRBD1 (5 bases). Germline CDR1 reads SGHAT; CDR2 reads FQNNGV. With 0 bases removed from V and 3 bases from J, the gap between germline ends came to 8 bases. The CDR3 is 15 amino acids. The CDR3 protein is CASSLDRRDTGELFF. For the CDR3, the DNA is TGTGCCAGCAGCTTAGATCGCAGGGACACCGGGGAGCTGTTTTTT.